These T cell receptor beta chains were read from a single sample in a study of T cells expressing NK-cell markers. TCRdb re-called the 5' RACE reads; every CDR3 protein appears as one record, without DNA. This listing includes 400,000 to 500,000 distinct CDR3 sequences. What was sequenced was blood T cells: a sorted CD56 or NKG2C T cell subset, CD4+ or CD8+ T cells, or bulk PBMC T cells (not recorded which). Receptors were obtained from a woman aged 18-70 years in good health. The CDR3 runs from the conserved cysteine through the conserved F or W. Fields, in order: V gene, J gene, CDR3 length, CDR3 protein.

v_gene: TRBV7-2; j_gene: TRBJ1-3; len: 16; CDR3aa: CASSFQYRSGGNTIYF
v_gene: TRBV11-1; j_gene: TRBJ2-2; len: 16; CDR3aa: CASSFPTSGSTGELFF
v_gene: TRBV5-4; j_gene: TRBJ2-1; len: 17; CDR3aa: CASSFGIAAGPWDEQFF
v_gene: TRBV20-1; j_gene: TRBJ1-5; len: 13; CDR3aa: CSAPREGNQPQHF
v_gene: TRBV5-1; j_gene: TRBJ2-7; len: 15; CDR3aa: CASSLVASGISEQYF
v_gene: TRBV4-1; j_gene: TRBJ2-2; len: 14; CDR3aa: CASSKETGTGELFF
v_gene: TRBV12-3/TRBV12-4; j_gene: TRBJ1-1; len: 18; CDR3aa: CASSPDPYRDGLNTEAFF
v_gene: TRBV12-3/TRBV12-4; j_gene: TRBJ2-1; len: 14; CDR3aa: CASSPRGDGPEQFF
v_gene: TRBV12-3/TRBV12-4; j_gene: TRBJ2-1; len: 13; CDR3aa: CASSLFGLIEQFF
v_gene: TRBV28; j_gene: TRBJ2-5; len: 15; CDR3aa: CASSEPGEIKETQYF
v_gene: TRBV7-9; j_gene: TRBJ1-5; len: 14; CDR3aa: CARGGGGGNQPQHF